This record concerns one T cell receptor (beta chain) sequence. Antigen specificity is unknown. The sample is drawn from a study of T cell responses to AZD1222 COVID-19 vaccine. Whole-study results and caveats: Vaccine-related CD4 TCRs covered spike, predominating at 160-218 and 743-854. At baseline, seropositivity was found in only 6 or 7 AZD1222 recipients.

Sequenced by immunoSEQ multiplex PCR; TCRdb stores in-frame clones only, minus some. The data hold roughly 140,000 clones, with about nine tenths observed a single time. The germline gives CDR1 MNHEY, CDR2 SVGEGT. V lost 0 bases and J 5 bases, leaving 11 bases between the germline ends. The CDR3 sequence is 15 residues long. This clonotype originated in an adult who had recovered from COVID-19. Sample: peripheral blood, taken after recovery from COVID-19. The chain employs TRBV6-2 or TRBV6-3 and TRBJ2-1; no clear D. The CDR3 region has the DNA TGTGCCAGCAGTTACTCGGTGACTCCCAACAATGAGCAGTTCTTC. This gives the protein CASSYSVTPNNEQFF.